What follows are 32 T cell receptor beta chains derived from one specimen sequenced in a study of blood T cell repertoires in COVID-19. The method was immunoSEQ multiplex PCR; TCRdb's version includes in-frame clones alone and lacks a portion of them. The repertoire holds 250,000 to 350,000 clones, with roughly 90% as singletons. Specimen: peripheral blood. The origin of the receptors is a woman between 45 and 65 years old with active or convalescent COVID-19.

This rearrangement joins TRBV11-2 to TRBJ2-7; TRBD2 aligns across 9 bases. Trimming cost V 5 bases and J 6 bases; bases outside gene matches: 11. The length of the CDR3 is 15 residues. The V gene's germline CDR1 is SGHAT and CDR2 FQNNGV. The DNA for the CDR3 is TGTGCCAGCAGCGGGTACGGCGGGGGGGCTGGCGAGCAGTACTTC. Translating gives CASSGYGGGAGEQYF.

This rearrangement joins TRBV12-3 or TRBV12-4 to TRBJ2-1; a possible D gene is TRBD1 (6 bases). This CDR3 is 13 amino acids long. V gave up 10 bases and J gave up 2 bases, with 12 bases separating them. CDR3: CATRGGTYNEQFF. In nucleotides, the CDR3 is TGTGCCACCAGAGGGGGAACCTACAATGAGCAGTTCTTC.

This chain connects TRBV19 to TRBJ2-2; D is perhaps TRBD2 (6 bases). The CDR3 has 14 residues. Germline V gene sequence: CDR1 LNHDA, CDR2 SQIVND (reference sequence). V shed 3 bases and J shed 3 bases, with 8 bases lying between them. The CDR3 coding sequence is TGTGCCAGTAGTATGGGGGGATACACCGGGGAGCTGTTTTTT. It translates to CASSMGGYTGELFF.

The chain employs TRBV15 and TRBJ1-4; 7 bases match TRBD1. Germline assignment: CDR1 LNHNV and CDR2 YYDKDF (reference sequence). Unmatched junction bases numbered 13, after V lost 5 bases and J lost 7 bases. This CDR3 spans 16 amino acids. The chain's CDR3 is CATSGRLTGRGEKLFF. The CDR3 DNA reads as TGTGCCACCAGCGGACGATTGACAGGGCGAGGTGAAAAACTGTTTTTT.

The chain combines TRBV27 with TRBJ1-6; D possibly corresponds to TRBD1 (6 bases). V shed 5 bases and J shed 10 bases, with 18 bases lying between them. The CDR3 has 15 amino acids. Germline CDR1 MNHEY, CDR2 SMNVEV (reference sequence). The CDR3 region has the DNA TGTGCCAGCAGTGTGCAGGGGTGGGATAGCTCACCCCTCCACTTT. This encodes CASSVQGWDSSPLHF.

The chain links TRBV4-1 to TRBJ1-2; no firm D call. Looked up from germline, CDR1 is MGHRA and CDR2 is YSYEKL. Trimming took 1 base from V and 5 from J, leaving 11 bases between them. The CDR3 extends over 14 amino acids. The CDR3 DNA reads as TGCGCCAGCAGCCAAGCAGGAAATCGATATGGCTACACCTTC. This codes for CASSQAGNRYGYTF.

The genes are TRBV19 and TRBJ1-6; no definite D call. Per germline, CDR1 LNHDA and CDR2 SQIVND (reference sequence). Deletions cut 3 bases from V and 8 bases from J, with 11 bases between. The CDR3 contains 14 residues. CDR3 nucleotides: TGTGCCAGTAGTATTGTGTACGAGGATTCACCCCTCCACTTT. This sequence encodes CASSIVYEDSPLHF.

The chain links TRBV30 to TRBJ2-5; weak D call: TRBD2 (5 bases). V dropped 0 bases and J dropped 5 bases, with 13 bases sitting between them. Germline V lookup: CDR1 GTSNPN, CDR2 SVGIG (reference sequence). The CDR3 consists of 14 residues. The CDR3 sequence is CAWSVPGGSETQYF. Written as DNA, the CDR3 is TGTGCCTGGAGTGTACCCGGAGGTAGTGAGACCCAGTACTTC.

V gene TRBV9 combines with J gene TRBJ1-2, with TRBD1 as a possible D gene (5 bases). The CDR3 consists of 14 residues. Germline CDR1 is SGDLS and CDR2 is YYNGEE. V was shortened by 4 bases and J by 8 bases, with 18 bases between the two germline ends. The CDR3 nucleotides are TGTGCCAGCAGCTCCACCTGGCAGGGCGACGGCTACACCTTC. Translated: CASSSTWQGDGYTF.

V gene TRBV7-2 combines with J gene TRBJ1-6; D is possibly TRBD1 (5 bases). Germline CDR1 is SGHTA and CDR2 is FQGNSA. V was cut by 4 bases and J by 10 bases, with 23 bases left in between. The CDR3 has 17 residues. The CDR3 DNA sequence: TGTGCCAGCAGCTACCCACCAGGGCCAGGGTTGGTCTCACCCCTCCACTTT. The encoded protein is CASSYPPGPGLVSPLHF.

CDR3 coding DNA: TGTGCCAGCAGCTTATCGGGACAGTACCACGAGCAGTACTTC. Protein: CASSLSGQYHEQYF. V usage is TRBV7-9 and J usage is TRBJ2-7; 7 bases match TRBD1. Germline V gives CDR1 SEHNR, CDR2 FQNEAQ (reference sequence). The CDR3 has 14 residues. Trimming at V came to 2 bases and at J to 5 bases, leaving 6 bases not matched to a gene.

The gene calls are TRBV18 and TRBJ1-6; the match to TRBD1 covers 8 bases. V trimming: 3 bases; J trimming: 9 bases; junction bases outside the gene matches: 7. This CDR3 is 15 amino acids long. CDR1 is KGHSH and CDR2 is LQKENI in the germline V gene. CDR3 sequence (DNA): TGTGCCAGCTCACCCGGACAGGGAAAGGCTTCACCCCTCCACTTT. Translated: CASSPGQGKASPLHF.

CDR3 amino acids: CASSLAVTSGGTDTQYF. The DNA for the CDR3 is TGTGCCAGCAGCTTAGCAGTCACTAGCGGGGGCACAGATACGCAGTATTTT. The genes are TRBV7-2 and TRBJ2-3, with 10 bases that match TRBD2. The CDR3 consists of 17 residues. Germline lookup yields CDR1 SGHTA and CDR2 FQGNSA. The junction had 4 bases not matched to a gene; V was cut back by 0 bases and J by 1 base. The variable domain in full, with the rest retrieved from reference TRBV7-2 and TRBJ2-3, is GAGVSQSPSNKVTEKGKDVELRCDPISGHTALYWYRQSLGQGLEFLIYFQGNSAPDKSGLPSDRFSAERTGGSVSTLTIQRTQQEDSAVYLCASSLAVTSGGTDTQYFGPGTRLTVL.

V usage is TRBV7-2 and J usage is TRBJ1-2; no clear D gene. The CDR3 covers 14 residues. The V end was cut by 5 bases, the J end by 4 bases, with 14 bases between. Germline V gene lookup returns CDR1 SGHTA and CDR2 FQGNSA. The CDR3 DNA reads as TGTGCCAGCAGCCCAGAGACACTTACCTATGGCTACACCTTC. Protein product: CASSPETLTYGYTF.

The chain uses TRBV2 and TRBJ2-5, with D maybe TRBD2 (5 bases). V lost 0 bases and J 1 base, leaving 9 bases between the germline ends. The CDR3 extends over 15 amino acids. Looked up from germline, CDR1 is SNHLY and CDR2 is FYNNEI. CDR3 sequence: CASSEALGIQETQYF. The CDR3 region has the DNA TGTGCCAGCAGTGAAGCGCTCGGGATCCAAGAGACCCAGTACTTC.

The rearrangement joins TRBV5-1 to TRBJ2-6; weak D call: TRBD1 (5 bases). V lost 4 bases to trimming and J lost 0 bases, with 8 bases between them. Germline CDR1 is SGHRS and CDR2 is YFSETQ. The CDR3 consists of 15 residues. CDR3 sequence (DNA): TGCGCCAGCAGCCCTGACAGCTCTGGGGCCAACGTCCTGACTTTC. This sequence encodes CASSPDSSGANVLTF.

V usage is TRBV25-1 and J usage is TRBJ1-2; 10 nucleotides match TRBD1. The V and J ends lost 4 bases and 7 bases, in that order; junction bases with no gene match: 6. The CDR3 extends over 14 amino acids. Germline loops: CDR1 MGHDK, CDR2 SYGVNS. CDR3 region: CASSGDRGLLGYTF. The CDR3 DNA sequence: TGTGCCAGCAGTGGGGACAGGGGCCTTCTTGGCTACACCTTC.

This chain links TRBV29-1 with TRBJ1-1; 7 bases align to TRBD1. From germline, CDR1 is SQVTM and CDR2 ANQGSEA. This CDR3 region has 13 residues. V dropped 6 bases and J dropped 1; count of bases not matched to a gene: 5. The CDR3 nucleotides are TGCAGCGTACGACAGGGTGGGAACACTGAAGCTTTCTTT. It specifies CSVRQGGNTEAFF.

The rearrangement uses TRBV6-1 and TRBJ1-2; D call uncertain. With 3 bases removed from V and 6 bases from J, the gap between germline ends came to 5 bases. CDR1 is MNHNS, CDR2 SASEGT, per germline. This CDR3 is built from 11 residues. This chain's CDR3 is CASSDLDGYTF. CDR3 bases: TGTGCCAGCAGTGACCTAGATGGCTACACCTTC.

The V call is TRBV7-2, the J call TRBJ1-1; D is ambiguous. Between the trimmed V and J ends, which lost 6 bases and 5 bases, there was a span of 13 bases. CDR3 length: 13 amino acids. Germline CDR1 and CDR2: SGHTA and FQGNSA. The DNA for the CDR3 is TGTGCCAGCAGGGAGGAGTTGGTGACTGAAGCTTTCTTT. Its translation is CASREELVTEAFF. Drawing the rest from reference TRBV7-2 and TRBJ1-1, the complete variable domain is GAGVSQSPSNKVTEKGKDVELRCDPISGHTALYWYRQSLGQGLEFLIYFQGNSAPDKSGLPSDRFSAERTGGSVSTLTIQRTQQEDSAVYLCASREELVTEAFFGQGTRLTVV.

This clone was recorded once. The chain recombines TRBV24-1 with TRBJ2-7; 10 bases agree with TRBD2. Looked up from germline, CDR1 is KGHDR and CDR2 is SFDVKD. This CDR3 is 14 amino acids long. After removal of 6 bases from V and 3 bases from J, the junction contained 4 bases not matched to a gene. Here the CDR3 reads CATSSGTSDYEQYF. In nucleotides, the CDR3 is TGTGCCACCAGTTCCGGGACTAGCGACTACGAGCAGTACTTC.

The chain couples TRBV5-8 to TRBJ2-1; possible D gene TRBD2, 6 bases. Germline V CDR1 and CDR2: SGHTS, YDEGEE. The V end lost 4 bases, the J end lost 2 bases, and 19 bases lay between the germline ends. This CDR3 region has 17 residues. In DNA form, the CDR3 reads TGTGCCAGCAGCCCGTTCGGGGCGGGGTACCCCTACAATGAGCAGTTCTTC. This encodes CASSPFGAGYPYNEQFF.

The chain links TRBV5-1 to TRBJ1-6; D gene uncertain. Looked up from germline, CDR1 is SGHRS and CDR2 is YFSETQ. CDR3 size: 13 residues. With 2 bases removed from V and 8 bases from J, the gap between germline ends came to 8 bases. The CDR3 region is CASSFNGDSPLHF. The CDR3 coding sequence is TGCGCCAGCAGCTTTAACGGGGATTCACCCCTCCACTTT.

The rearrangement links TRBV7-9 to TRBJ2-6; 7 positions match TRBD1. Trimming removed 5 bases from V and 0 bases from J; junction bases left unmatched: 10. The germline V gene encodes CDR1 SEHNR and CDR2 FQNEAQ (reference sequence). The CDR3 spans 18 residues. The CDR3 DNA reads as TGTGCCAGCAGCCCAGAGACAGGGACCTCCTCTGGGGCCAACGTCCTGACTTTC. Its translation is CASSPETGTSSGANVLTF.

This clone appeared once. The chain has TRBV5-6 and TRBJ2-3; 11 bases agree with TRBD2. Per the germline V gene, CDR1 is SGHDT and CDR2 is YYEEEE. The V gene end was trimmed by 4 bases and the J gene end by 2 bases; junction bases not matched to a gene: 9. CDR3 size: 17 residues. Here the CDR3 DNA reads TGTGCCAGCAGCCCCCCACTAGCGGGGGCCTTCACAGATACGCAGTATTTT. It translates to CASSPPLAGAFTDTQYF.

The chain combines TRBV11-2 with TRBJ1-5, with a weak D call TRBD1 (5 bases). The CDR3 is 14 amino acids. Germline V gives CDR1 SGHAT, CDR2 FQNNGV. Trimming pared 5 bases from V and 4 bases from J, leaving 12 bases between. The CDR3 nucleotides read TGTGCCAGCAGCCCTACAGGTGATAATCAGCCCCAGCATTTT. Encoded protein: CASSPTGDNQPQHF. The complete variable domain, with remaining parts taken from reference TRBV11-2 and TRBJ1-5, reads EAGVAQSPRYKIIEKRQSVAFWCNPISGHATLYWYQQILGQGPKLLIQFQNNGVVDDSQLPKDRFSAERLKGVDSTLKIQPAKLEDSAVYLCASSPTGDNQPQHFGDGTRLSIL.

This rearrangement joins TRBV9 to TRBJ2-3; no clear D gene. CDR3 length: 15 residues. Trimming removed 0 bases at V and 2 bases at J, with 10 bases between. Germline CDR1 and CDR2: SGDLS and YYNGEE. CDR3 sequence reads: CASSVGGSATDTQYF. The CDR3 DNA follows: TGTGCCAGCAGCGTAGGAGGTAGTGCCACAGATACGCAGTATTTT. The full variable domain, with the rest looked up from reference TRBV9 and TRBJ2-3, is DSGVTQTPKHLITATGQRVTLRCSPRSGDLSVYWYQQSLDQGLQFLIQYYNGEERAKGNILERFSAQQFPDLHSELNLSSLELGDSALYFCASSVGGSATDTQYFGPGTRLTVL.

The chain is built from TRBV7-9 and TRBJ1-6; tentative D call: TRBD1 (5 bases). The germline CDR1 and CDR2 sequences are SEHNR and FQNEAQ (reference sequence). The ends were cut back, 5 bases at V and 12 bases at J, with 11 bases in the middle. The CDR3 spans 12 residues. Written as DNA, the CDR3 is TGTGCCAGCAGCCCGACCGGGGGACCCCTCCACTTT. Translated, it gives CASSPTGGPLHF.

This clone was seen just once. This chain joins TRBV19 and TRBJ1-5, with D maybe TRBD1 (6 bases). The CDR3 length is 12 residues. The V end lost 8 bases, the J end lost 3 bases, and 8 bases lay between the germline ends. Germline CDR1 reads LNHDA; CDR2 reads SQIVND (reference sequence). DNA of the CDR3: TGTGCCAGTGGGGGCCTCAATCAGCCCCAGCATTTT. Protein: CASGGLNQPQHF. The full variable domain, rest sourced from reference TRBV19 and TRBJ1-5, is DGGITQSPKYLFRKEGQNVTLSCEQNLNHDAMYWYRQDPGQGLRLIYYSQIVNDFQKGDIAEGYSVSREKKESFPLTVTSAQKNPTAFYLCASGGLNQPQHFGDGTRLSIL.

The chain combines TRBV24-1 with TRBJ1-2; 8 nucleotides match TRBD1. The J segment lost 7 bases and the V segment lost 4 bases, leaving 7 bases of the junction unmatched. The germline gives CDR1 KGHDR, CDR2 SFDVKD. The CDR3 totals 14 residues. The CDR3 DNA reads TGTGCCACCAGTGACACCGGGACAGGAGCTGGCTACACCTTC. Protein: CATSDTGTGAGYTF.

This rearrangement joins TRBV4-1 to TRBJ2-3, with 9 positions matching TRBD2. Per germline, CDR1 MGHRA and CDR2 YSYEKL. V lost 4 bases and J lost 5; bases outside the gene matches: 25. This CDR3 has 21 residues. The CDR3 DNA follows: TGCGCCAGCAGCCTGAAGCCCATACGACTAGCGGCATCCTCATGGGGAGATACGCAGTATTTT. Its translation is CASSLKPIRLAASSWGDTQYF.

The chain joins TRBV7-2 to TRBJ1-2, with 8 bases that match TRBD1. CDR1 and CDR2 (germline): SGHTA, FQGNSA. With 5 bases clipped from V and 4 bases from J, the junction kept 9 bases outside the gene matches. This CDR3 contains 15 residues. For the CDR3, the DNA is TGTGCCAGCAGCGAAGCAGGGGGCTCGATCTATGGCTACACCTTC. Its translation: CASSEAGGSIYGYTF.